The sequence of this TCR beta chain was determined in a study of Tregs in tolerant kidney transplant recipients. Sequencing used immunoSEQ multiplex PCR; TCRdb keeps in-frame clones, though not all of them. The sample lists approximately 47,000 clones; more than 70% were seen once. Related graft donors supplied nonmyeloablative bone marrow transplants, and mixed chimerism was transient. CD4+CD25+CD127- Tregs, CD4+CD25- non-Tregs, CD4 and CD8 cells were sorted. Trimming shortened V by 0 bases and J by 6 bases, and 17 bases separated the two germline ends. The CDR3 length is 16 residues. The germline CDR1 and CDR2 sequences are MGHRA and YSYEKL.

This sequence was found in a human patient who received a combined kidney and bone marrow transplant. Some T cells may originate from the graft donor. V usage is TRBV4-1 and J usage is TRBJ1-2; D perhaps matches TRBD1 (5 bases). The sample here was CD8+ T cells from blood (PBMCs), taken 12 months after the transplant. As DNA, the CDR3 is TGCGCCAGCAGCCAAGATAAAGGGCGGACAATTGATGGCTACACCTTC. Translated, it gives CASSQDKGRTIDGYTF.